Shown below are 20 T cell receptor beta chains from a single sample sequenced in a study of blood T cell repertoires in COVID-19. Assay: immunoSEQ multiplex PCR; the TCRdb copy retains only in-frame clones and omits some. The data show roughly 120,000 clones, roughly 80% seen once. Sequenced input: peripheral blood. Every receptor here comes from a man in his forties or fifties with acute or convalescent COVID-19.

DNA of the CDR3: TGTGCCAGCACCCGAACAGGGGGCTTCGACTATGGCTACACCTTC. It codes for CASTRTGGFDYGYTF. The chain has TRBV28 and TRBJ1-2; the match to TRBD1 covers 9 bases. The CDR3 consists of 15 residues. V was pared by 7 bases and J by 3 bases, with 9 bases of the junction left unmatched. Germline V gene data show CDR1 as MDHEN and CDR2 as SYDVKM.

This chain joins TRBV7-9 and TRBJ2-7; 10 positions match TRBD2. Germline CDR1 SEHNR, CDR2 FQNEAQ (reference sequence). Trimming at V came to 5 bases and at J to 0 bases, leaving 7 bases not matched to a gene. The CDR3 runs to 16 residues. For the CDR3, the DNA is TGTGCCAGCAGCGGACAAGGACTAGCGGTCTCCTACGAGCAGTACTTC. This translates into CASSGQGLAVSYEQYF.

This chain connects TRBV28 to TRBJ2-1; D gene ambiguous. Trimming cost V 5 bases and J 0 bases, with 17 bases left between them. The CDR3 is made up of 17 amino acids. Germline V gene sequence: CDR1 MDHEN, CDR2 SYDVKM. CDR3 sequence: CASSPPRRWSSYNEQFF. The CDR3 DNA reads TGTGCCAGCAGTCCCCCACGGCGGTGGAGCTCCTACAATGAGCAGTTCTTC.

The chain joins TRBV7-9 to TRBJ2-1, with 7 bases matching TRBD1. Trimming took 4 bases from V and 3 from J; bases not matched to a gene: 6. Germline-derived CDR1 and CDR2 are SEHNR and FQNEAQ (reference sequence). This CDR3 has 15 amino acids. Here the CDR3 reads CASSSLGQDYNEQFF. CDR3 in DNA: TGTGCCAGCAGCTCTCTAGGACAGGACTACAATGAGCAGTTCTTC.

The CDR3 is CASSYSASGYNEQFF. The CDR3 DNA reads as TGTGCCAGCAGTTACTCGGCTAGCGGATACAATGAGCAGTTCTTC. This rearrangement joins TRBV6-5 to TRBJ2-1, with 7 positions matching TRBD2. Unmatched junction bases numbered 3, after V lost 0 bases and J lost 4 bases. The CDR3 extends over 15 amino acids. Germline CDR1 reads MNHEY; CDR2 reads SVGAGI.

The chain recombines TRBV27 with TRBJ2-2; TRBD2 might be the D (6 bases). CDR1 MNHEY and CDR2 SMNVEV come from the germline V gene (reference sequence). CDR3 length equals 17 residues. V was trimmed by 2 bases and J by 5 bases, leaving 18 bases between them. CDR3 bases: TGTGCCAGCAGTTTAAGGACACACACACGGGGGACCGGGGAGCTGTTTTTT. Amino acid sequence: CASSLRTHTRGTGELFF.

The chain is built from TRBV10-3 and TRBJ2-7; a possible D gene is TRBD1 (5 bases). This CDR3 region has 16 residues. CDR1 is ENHRY and CDR2 is SYGVKD in the germline V gene. Trimming left V 2 bases short and J 2 bases short, with 16 bases between. CDR3 sequence (DNA): TGTGCCATCAGTGAGGGCGACTTAGGGGAACCCTACGAGCAGTACTTC. Amino acid sequence: CAISEGDLGEPYEQYF.

This clone was seen only once. The rearrangement links TRBV28 to TRBJ1-5, with 7 nucleotides matching TRBD1. Germline trimming cut 5 bases from V and 3 bases from J; bases unmatched to any gene: 7. Germline V gene lookup returns CDR1 MDHEN and CDR2 SYDVKM. The CDR3 extends over 15 amino acids. DNA of the CDR3: TGTGCCAGCAGTAACAGGGGCGTATTCAATCAGCCCCAGCATTTT. Translating gives CASSNRGVFNQPQHF. The entire variable domain, with the rest obtained from reference TRBV28 and TRBJ1-5, is as follows: DVKVTQSSRYLVKRTGEKVFLECVQDMDHENMFWYRQDPGLGLRLIYFSYDVKMKEKGDIPEGYSVSREKKERFSLILESASTNQTSMYLCASSNRGVFNQPQHFGDGTRLSIL.

The rearrangement joins TRBV5-4 to TRBJ1-5; D possibly corresponds to TRBD1 (5 bases). V was cut by 0 bases and J by 2 bases, with 9 bases left in between. CDR3 length: 15 residues. The germline V gene encodes CDR1 SGHNT and CDR2 YYREEE (reference sequence). CDR3 loop: CASSLGGERNQPQHF. The CDR3 DNA sequence: TGTGCCAGCAGCTTGGGGGGGGAGCGCAATCAGCCCCAGCATTTT.

This clone was counted a few times. The chain uses TRBV5-1 and TRBJ1-2; maybe TRBD1 (6 bases). Germline loops: CDR1 SGHRS, CDR2 YFSETQ. Between the trimmed V and J ends, which lost 4 bases and 7 bases, there was a span of 17 bases. The CDR3 has 14 amino acids. This chain's CDR3 is CASSTTQGSLGYTF. As DNA, the CDR3 is TGCGCCAGCAGCACAACACAGGGTTCTCTTGGCTACACCTTC.

This chain joins TRBV5-1 and TRBJ2-3; 8 bases agree with TRBD2. The CDR3 has 16 amino acids. V was clipped by 0 bases and J by 2 bases; unmatched bases: 5. Per germline, CDR1 SGHRS and CDR2 YFSETQ. In nucleotides, the CDR3 is TGCGCCAGCAGCTTGGCCACTAGCGGTCCCACAGATACGCAGTATTTT. Residues: CASSLATSGPTDTQYF. The entire variable domain, with the rest obtained from reference TRBV5-1 and TRBJ2-3, is as follows: KAGVTQTPRYLIKTRGQQVTLSCSPISGHRSVSWYQQTPGQGLQFLFEYFSETQRNKGNFPGRFSGRQFSNSRSEMNVSTLELGDSALYLCASSLATSGPTDTQYFGPGTRLTVL.

The rearrangement links TRBV4-1 to TRBJ2-7; tentative D call: TRBD1 (5 bases). V was trimmed by 0 bases and J by 4 bases, leaving 13 bases between them. Germline V gene data show CDR1 as MGHRA and CDR2 as YSYEKL. CDR3 length: 15 amino acids. CDR3 in DNA: TGCGCCAGCAGCCAAGATGCAGGGCCAAGGTACGAGCAGTACTTC. Protein product: CASSQDAGPRYEQYF.

The V gene is TRBV4-2, the J gene TRBJ2-7; TRBD2 might be the D (6 bases). Trimming took 2 bases from V and 2 from J, leaving 13 bases between them. From germline, CDR1 is LGHNA and CDR2 YNFKEQ. CDR3 length equals 15 residues. CDR3 loop: CASSQFSGTTYEQYF. DNA of the CDR3: TGTGCCAGCAGCCAATTTAGCGGAACTACCTACGAGCAGTACTTC.

In DNA, the CDR3 is TGTGCCAGCAGCTTTAGACGGACTTCTGGAAACACCATATATTTT. Protein sequence: CASSFRRTSGNTIYF. The chain recombines TRBV7-9 with TRBJ1-3; D uncertain. Germline CDR1 and CDR2: SEHNR and FQNEAQ (reference sequence). The CDR3 is 15 residues long. The germline V and J ends were trimmed by 3 bases and 1 base, with 10 bases remaining between them.

J is TRBJ2-3 and V is TRBV3-1 (or the pseudogene TRBV3-2); D is perhaps TRBD2 (7 bases). V was cut by 1 base and J by 1 base, with 12 bases left in between. The V gene's germline CDR1 is LGHDT and CDR2 YNNKEL (reference sequence). The CDR3 consists of 16 residues. The CDR3 nucleotides read TGTGCCAGCAGCCAAGTGAGGGGGGGCCGCACAGATACGCAGTATTTT. Translating it yields CASSQVRGGRTDTQYF.

DNA of the CDR3: TGCGCCAGCAGCTTCTGGACTAGCGGGTACAATGAGCAGTTCTTC. It yields the protein CASSFWTSGYNEQFF. The V gene is TRBV5-1, the J gene TRBJ2-1, with 11 positions matching TRBD2. The CDR3 is 15 amino acids. V lost 2 bases to trimming and J lost 4 bases; unmatched junction nucleotides: 2. The germline CDR1 and CDR2 sequences are SGHRS and YFSETQ.

The gene calls are TRBV12-5 and TRBJ2-7; weak D call: TRBD1 (6 bases). The CDR3 has 15 amino acids. The germline V and J ends were trimmed by 4 bases and 4 bases, with 17 bases remaining between them. Germline CDR1 and CDR2: LGHNT and FRNRAP. The CDR3 protein is CASGSTNLGQYEQYF. In DNA form, the CDR3 reads TGTGCTAGTGGTTCCACCAACTTAGGACAGTACGAGCAGTACTTC. Looking up the rest from reference TRBV12-5 and TRBJ2-7 gives the full variable domain: DARVTQTPRHKVTEMGQEVTMRCQPILGHNTVFWYRQTMMQGLELLAYFRNRAPLDDSGMPKDRFSAEMPDATLATLKIQPSEPRDSAVYFCASGSTNLGQYEQYFGPGTRLTVT.

V and J are TRBV24-1 and TRBJ2-2; possible D gene TRBD2, 6 bases. CDR1 is KGHDR, CDR2 SFDVKD, per germline. The CDR3 covers 17 residues. The V end lost 1 base, the J end lost 6 bases, and 17 bases lay between the germline ends. CDR3 sequence (DNA): TGTGCCACCAGTGATTTTGCTAGGAGGGGAGTATCCGGGGAGCTGTTTTTT. This codes for CATSDFARRGVSGELFF.

V is TRBV5-4 and J is TRBJ1-1, with 7 bases aligning to TRBD1. CDR3 length: 14 residues. The J segment lost 0 bases and the V segment lost 1 base, leaving 0 bases of the junction unmatched. Germline CDR1 SGHNT, CDR2 YYREEE (reference sequence). The CDR3, as DNA: TGTGCCAGCAGCTTGCAGGGGGTGAACACTGAAGCTTTCTTT. Residues: CASSLQGVNTEAFF.

V gene TRBV10-3 combines with J gene TRBJ1-1; a possible D gene is TRBD1 (6 bases). V was pared by 2 bases and J by 4 bases, with 17 bases between. Germline V gene sequence: CDR1 ENHRY, CDR2 SYGVKD. This CDR3 is 16 amino acids long. DNA of the CDR3: TGTGCCATCAGTGAGGGGGGTTACAGGGATGTCACTGAAGCTTTCTTT. It yields the protein CAISEGGYRDVTEAFF.